Listed here are 13 T cell receptor beta chains from one sample, sequenced in a study of cytomegalovirus exposure and HLA in healthy donors. Amplification used 60 Vbeta primers and 13 Jbeta primers. Libraries were prepared by immunoSEQ multiplex PCR; TCRdb keeps only in-frame clonotypes and omits some of them. This sample's clone table lists 30,000 to 35,000 clones. Input material: PBMCs. Receptor source: a woman aged 40 to 50 in good health and CMV-seropositive.

The J gene is TRBJ2-7, the V gene TRBV6-6; 8 bases line up with TRBD2. The CDR3 extends over 14 amino acids. Germline CDR1 is MNHNY and CDR2 is SVGAGI (reference sequence). V was clipped by 2 bases and J by 7 bases; unmatched bases: 7. DNA for the CDR3: TGTGCCAGCAGTTACGGAGCGGGAGCTACGGAGCAGTACTTC. Encoded protein: CASSYGAGATEQYF.

The chain combines TRBV10-3 with TRBJ2-1; TRBD1 matches 8 bases. The junction had 11 bases not matched to a gene; V was cut back by 6 bases and J by 7 bases. The CDR3 consists of 15 residues. In germline, CDR1 is ENHRY, CDR2 SYGVKD. The CDR3 loop is CAIRASGTGANEQFF. CDR3 DNA: TGTGCCATCAGAGCCTCCGGGACAGGCGCAAATGAGCAGTTCTTC.

Frequency places this clone as medium-sized. The genes are TRBV7-9 and TRBJ2-7, with 10 bases lining up with TRBD1. With V trimmed by 5 bases and J by 0 bases, 7 bases remained unmatched. Germline CDR1 is SEHNR and CDR2 is FQNEAQ (reference sequence). This CDR3 is built from 16 residues. The CDR3 is CASSDEGQGFSYEQYF. CDR3 DNA sequence: TGTGCCAGCAGCGACGAGGGACAGGGGTTCTCCTACGAGCAGTACTTC. The entire variable domain, with the rest obtained from reference TRBV7-9 and TRBJ2-7, is as follows: DTGVSQNPRHKITKRGQNVTFRCDPISEHNRLYWYRQTLGQGPEFLTYFQNEAQLEKSRLLSDRFSAERPKGSFSTLEIQRTEQGDSAMYLCASSDEGQGFSYEQYFGPGTRLTVT.

This chain links TRBV9 with TRBJ2-7; D remains unclear. V was shortened by 0 bases and J by 5 bases, with 9 bases between the two germline ends. This CDR3 is 13 amino acids long. CDR1 is SGDLS, CDR2 YYNGEE, per germline. CDR3 sequence reads: CASSVGVSHEQYF. The CDR3 DNA is TGTGCCAGCAGCGTAGGAGTTTCACACGAGCAGTACTTC.

The V and J genes are TRBV4-3 and TRBJ2-7; 10 nucleotides align to TRBD2. With V trimmed by 1 base and J by 2 bases, 11 bases remained unmatched. Germline values: CDR1 LGHNA, CDR2 YSLEER. This CDR3 region has 18 residues. CDR3 nucleotides: TGCGCCAGCAGCCAAGTAAGGACTAGCGGAGGTTACCCCTACGAGCAGTACTTC. Its translation: CASSQVRTSGGYPYEQYF.

The genes are TRBV19 and TRBJ2-3, with D unclear. V lost 4 bases and J lost 6, with 8 bases in between. Germline CDR1 is LNHDA and CDR2 is SQIVND (reference sequence). The CDR3 is made up of 12 amino acids. The CDR3 DNA follows: TGTGCCAGTAGTAGCGGTTGGGATACGCAGTATTTT. Residues: CASSSGWDTQYF.

V and J are TRBV27 and TRBJ2-7; D might be TRBD1 (6 bases). Germline CDR1 reads MNHEY; CDR2 reads SMNVEV (reference sequence). Deletions cut 4 bases from V and 2 bases from J, with 15 bases between. The CDR3 is 15 amino acids. CDR3 amino acids: CASSSSMTGTYEQYF. As DNA, the CDR3 is TGTGCCAGCAGTTCATCCATGACAGGAACCTACGAGCAGTACTTC.

This rearrangement joins TRBV6-1 to TRBJ2-2, with 8 bases identical to TRBD2. Germline trimming cut 11 bases from V and 5 bases from J; bases unmatched to any gene: 13. Per the germline V gene, CDR1 is MNHNS and CDR2 is SASEGT. The CDR3 runs to 15 residues. The CDR3 spells CAGAGGVLKTGELFF. For the CDR3, the DNA is TGTGCCGGCGCGGGGGGAGTACTGAAAACCGGGGAGCTGTTTTTT.

The chain employs TRBV28 and TRBJ2-7; no clear D gene. Trimming took off 5 bases at V and 3 bases at J, with 8 bases between the two ends. CDR3 length equals 12 residues. Germline loops: CDR1 MDHEN, CDR2 SYDVKM. The CDR3 is CASSLNSYEQYF. CDR3 bases: TGTGCCAGCAGTCTCAATAGCTACGAGCAGTACTTC.

The chain links TRBV28 to TRBJ1-5; 10 nucleotides align to TRBD1. This CDR3 region has 16 residues. Losses at the gene ends were 7 bases for V and 5 bases for J; bases not matched to a gene: 11. Looked up from germline, CDR1 is MDHEN and CDR2 is SYDVKM. CDR3 bases: TGTGCCAGCAAGGGACAGGGGCCTCTTGTTTATCAGCCCCAGCATTTT. As protein: CASKGQGPLVYQPQHF.

This chain links TRBV6-5 with TRBJ1-3; weak D call: TRBD1 (6 bases). The CDR3 covers 14 residues. Germline CDR1 is MNHEY and CDR2 is SVGAGI. The ends were cut back, 4 bases at V and 2 bases at J, with 9 bases in the middle. CDR3 protein: CASSLSGAGNTIYF. The DNA for the CDR3 is TGTGCCAGCAGTTTATCAGGGGCTGGAAACACCATATATTTT.

J is TRBJ2-7 and V is TRBV7-6; no definite D call. The CDR3 spans 14 residues. Trimming shortened V by 0 bases and J by 6 bases, and 12 bases separated the two germline ends. Germline CDR1 reads SGHVS; CDR2 reads FNYEAQ. The CDR3: CASSLALSSREQYF. In nucleotides, the CDR3 is TGTGCCAGCAGCTTAGCCCTTTCTAGTCGCGAGCAGTACTTC.

The gene calls are TRBV18 and TRBJ2-3; 10 bases agree with TRBD1. Germline CDR1 KGHSH, CDR2 LQKENI. The CDR3 is 16 residues long. V trimming: 3 bases; J trimming: 1 base; junction bases outside the gene matches: 4. Here the CDR3 reads CASSPYGTGGTDTQYF. CDR3 bases: TGTGCCAGCTCACCTTACGGGACAGGGGGCACAGATACGCAGTATTTT.